This TCR beta chain was retrieved from a study of blood T cell repertoires in COVID-19. The overall study: Acute and convalescent COVID-19 specimens originated in the United States, Italy and Spain. Sources were T cells, B-cell-depleted T cells, or PBMCs; the material itself was cDNA or gDNA.

This CDR3 has 11 residues. Unmatched junction bases numbered 3, after V lost 6 bases and J lost 10 bases. In the source study's methods: How many nucleated cells were present was estimated from reference gene primer amplification. Produced via immunoSEQ multiplex PCR; TCRdb's table is partial and in-frame only. The V and J calls and clone size were taken over from that table, and D and trimming were inferred from the DNA. The top ten clones hold approximately 1.5% of a sample with 130,000 to 150,000 clones, 75% to 90% of them seen once. The sequenced sample consisted of peripheral blood. V gene TRBV12-3 or TRBV12-4 combines with J gene TRBJ1-1; 9 bases agree with TRBD1. The receptor's source is a woman aged 45-65 years with acute or convalescent COVID-19. DNA for the CDR3: TGTGCCAGCAGGCAGACAGGGGGAGCTTTCTTT. This gives the protein CASRQTGGAFF.